This TCR beta chain emerged from a study of cytomegalovirus exposure and HLA in healthy donors. The study, taken as a whole, reports: Testing in vitro showed a few CMV-associated chains specific for CMV antigens. Of the V segments, some could not be distinguished, including TRBV6-2 and TRBV6-3, and were excluded. Whilst most TCR sequences proved rare, a subset of public TCRs occurred across many donors.

The CDR3 sequence is 16 residues long. The germline V gene has CDR1 WSHSY and CDR2 SAAADI. V lost 2 bases and J 1 base, leaving 14 bases between the germline ends. As for this clone: Its antigen is as yet unknown.

Vbeta (60) and Jbeta (13) primers were used in the PCR. TCRdb keeps only in-frame clones here, not all; method: immunoSEQ multiplex PCR. Altogether tens of thousands of clones are present, about two thirds being singletons, with the ten largest covering about 12%. The chain carries TRBV10-2 and TRBJ1-2; D ambiguous. The origin of this receptor is a middle-aged woman in good health and CMV-seropositive. The sample taken for sequencing was PBMCs. The CDR3 spells CASSERGTDLNYGYTF. CDR3 DNA: TGCGCCAGCAGTGAGCGAGGTACCGACCTTAACTATGGCTACACCTTC.